Following are 2 T cell receptor beta chains from one sample sequenced in a study of beta chain features in type 1 diabetes. Expressed TCRB transcripts were sequenced because the entire RNA isolate underwent reverse transcription. TCRdb's copy holds only in-frame clones and misses some; the assay was immunoSEQ multiplex PCR. There are over 700,000 clones in the sample; 17% occur only once, and about 0.02% lies in the top ten. Specimen: naive CD4+ T cells from blood. These receptors were taken from a woman younger than 30 in good health.

There are a few counts of this clone. This chain joins TRBV5-4 and TRBJ1-1; D perhaps matches TRBD1 (5 bases). This CDR3 spans 15 amino acids. CDR1 SGHNT and CDR2 YYREEE come from the germline V gene (reference sequence). The ends were cut back, 5 bases at V and 0 bases at J, with 14 bases in the middle. The CDR3, as DNA: TGTGCCAGCAGGTACGGCGGGGGGATGAACACTGAAGCTTTCTTT. Amino acid sequence: CASRYGGGMNTEAFF.

The chain uses TRBV7-2 and TRBJ1-2; TRBD1 might be the D (5 bases). Germline assignment: CDR1 SGHTA and CDR2 FQGNSA. V lost 4 bases to trimming and J lost 4 bases, with 10 bases between them. The CDR3 runs 13 residues. CDR3 protein: CASSYRDLYGYTF. CDR3 in DNA: TGTGCCAGCAGCTACCGGGACCTCTATGGCTACACCTTC. Variable domain in full (rest from reference TRBV7-2 and TRBJ1-2): GAGVSQSPSNKVTEKGKDVELRCDPISGHTALYWYRQSLGQGLEFLIYFQGNSAPDKSGLPSDRFSAERTGGSVSTLTIQRTQQEDSAVYLCASSYRDLYGYTFGSGTRLTVV.